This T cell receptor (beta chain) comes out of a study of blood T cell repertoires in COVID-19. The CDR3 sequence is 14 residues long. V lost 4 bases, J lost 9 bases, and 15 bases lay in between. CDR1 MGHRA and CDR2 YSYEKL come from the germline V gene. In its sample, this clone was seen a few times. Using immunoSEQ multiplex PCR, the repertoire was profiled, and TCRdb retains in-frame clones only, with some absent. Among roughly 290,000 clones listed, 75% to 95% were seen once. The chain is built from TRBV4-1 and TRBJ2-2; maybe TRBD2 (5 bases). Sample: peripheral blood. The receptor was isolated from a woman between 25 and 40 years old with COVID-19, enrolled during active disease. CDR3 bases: TGCGCCAGCAGCCCGGGGTACGTACACCGGGAGCTGTTTTTT. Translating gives CASSPGYVHRELFF.